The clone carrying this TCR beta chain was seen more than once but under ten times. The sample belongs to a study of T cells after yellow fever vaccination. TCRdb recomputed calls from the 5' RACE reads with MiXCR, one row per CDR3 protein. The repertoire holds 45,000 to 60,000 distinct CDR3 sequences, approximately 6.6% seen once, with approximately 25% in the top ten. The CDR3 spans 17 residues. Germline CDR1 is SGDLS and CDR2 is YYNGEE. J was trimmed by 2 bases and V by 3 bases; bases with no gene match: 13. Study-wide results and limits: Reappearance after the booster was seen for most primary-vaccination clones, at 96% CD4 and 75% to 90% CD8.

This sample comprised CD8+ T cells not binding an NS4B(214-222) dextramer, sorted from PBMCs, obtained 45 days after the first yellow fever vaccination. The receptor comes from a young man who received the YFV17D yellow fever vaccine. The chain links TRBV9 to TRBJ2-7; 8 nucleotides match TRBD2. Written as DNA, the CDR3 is TGTGCCAGCAGCGCCGAGAGCTACGGGGGGGCGGCCTACGAGCAGTACTTC. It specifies CASSAESYGGAAYEQYF.